Included here is one TCR beta chain sequence, with context. The antigen remains undetermined. This sample was included in a study of T cell responses to AZD1222 COVID-19 vaccine. Study-level points and caveats: Donors were chiefly white British, with a greater number of females, and clonal diversity was perhaps underestimated. Increased Spike-specific TCR breadth and depth were observed after two AZD1222 doses. At study baseline, merely over 5 AZD1222 recipients were seropositive. The reported proportion of spike-specific TCRs targeting unmutated variant regions was nearly half.

J was trimmed by 0 bases and V by 2 bases; bases with no gene match: 8. The CDR3 totals 18 residues. Germline V gives CDR1 LNHNV, CDR2 YYDKDF (reference sequence). Data came from immunoSEQ multiplex PCR; TCRdb stores just in-frame clones and leaves some out. The table shows fewer than 65,000 clones, with around 84% occurring only once. The sequence was collected from an adult in good health. V usage is TRBV15 and J usage is TRBJ2-3; 10 nucleotides align to TRBD2. Sequencing used peripheral blood, obtained on day 0 of AZD1222 vaccination. DNA of the CDR3: TGTGCCACCAGCAGACCAGGACTAGCGGAGCGGAGCACAGATACGCAGTATTTT. It yields the protein CATSRPGLAERSTDTQYF.